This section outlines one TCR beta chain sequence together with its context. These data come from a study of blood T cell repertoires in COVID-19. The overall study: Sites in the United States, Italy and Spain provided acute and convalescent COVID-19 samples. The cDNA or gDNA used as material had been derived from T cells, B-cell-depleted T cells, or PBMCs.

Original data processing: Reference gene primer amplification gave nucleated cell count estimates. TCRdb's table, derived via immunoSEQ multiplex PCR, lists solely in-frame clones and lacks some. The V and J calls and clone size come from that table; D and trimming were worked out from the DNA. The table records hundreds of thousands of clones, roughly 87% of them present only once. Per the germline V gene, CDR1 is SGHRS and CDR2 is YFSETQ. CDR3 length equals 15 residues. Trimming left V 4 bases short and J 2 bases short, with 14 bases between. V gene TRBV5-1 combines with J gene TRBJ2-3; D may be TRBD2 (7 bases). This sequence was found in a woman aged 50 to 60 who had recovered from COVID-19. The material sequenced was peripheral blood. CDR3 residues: CASSQAGHNTDTQYF. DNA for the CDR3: TGCGCCAGCAGCCAAGCGGGACACAACACAGATACGCAGTATTTT.